These T cell receptor beta chains were read from a single sample in a study of blood T cell repertoires in COVID-19. Assay: immunoSEQ multiplex PCR; the TCRdb copy retains only in-frame clones and omits some. The sample consists of some 210,000 clones, about nine tenths of them appearing once. The sample comprised peripheral blood. These receptors were taken from a man in his fifties or sixties who had recovered from COVID-19. The CDR3 runs from the conserved cysteine through the conserved F or W. D genes are given only for firm matches. The size of a clone is reported for some rows only, either as once, few or many, or as a class for expanded clones.

v_gene,j_gene,abundance,d_gene,len,CDR3aa,CDR3nt
TRBV19,TRBJ2-5,.,TRBD2,14,CASSISGGQETQYF,TGTGCCAGTAGTATTAGCGGGGGGCAAGAGACCCAGTACTTC
TRBV18,TRBJ1-1,once,TRBD1,16,CASSPRLQGAGTEAFF,TGTGCCAGCTCACCTAGACTACAGGGGGCCGGCACTGAAGCTTTCTTT
TRBV5-1,TRBJ2-5,.,.,13,CASSWGIQETQYF,TGCGCCAGCAGCTGGGGCATCCAAGAGACCCAGTACTTC
TRBV18,TRBJ2-7,.,TRBD2,14,CASSLIVASGEQYF,TGTGCCAGCTCACTAATCGTCGCTAGCGGAGAGCAGTACTTC
TRBV5-5,TRBJ2-7,.,TRBD2,14,CASSLGLAVLEQYF,TGTGCCAGCAGCTTGGGGCTAGCGGTCTTGGAGCAGTACTTC
TRBV28,TRBJ2-1,.,TRBD2,19,CASSLWGLAGGSSYNEQFF,TGTGCCAGCAGTTTATGGGGTCTAGCGGGGGGGAGCTCCTACAATGAGCAGTTCTTC
TRBV6-5,TRBJ1-6,once,.,15,CASSSPGEIHSPLHF,TGTGCCAGCAGTTCGCCGGGGGAGATTCATTCACCCCTCCACTTT
TRBV5-1,TRBJ2-3,.,TRBD2,16,CASSLSAGGGADTQYF,TGCGCCAGCAGCTTGAGTGCGGGAGGGGGCGCAGATACGCAGTATTTT
TRBV27,TRBJ2-2,.,.,15,CASSFRGFGTGELFF,TGTGCCAGCAGTTTCAGAGGGTTCGGCACCGGGGAGCTGTTTTTT
TRBV7-8,TRBJ1-2,.,.,16,CASSLDGTPSAKGYTF,TGTGCCAGCAGCTTAGATGGGACTCCCTCAGCTAAGGGCTACACCTTC
TRBV28,TRBJ1-3,.,.,14,CASRGTATGNTIYF,TGTGCCAGCCGGGGTACGGCCACTGGAAACACCATATATTTT
TRBV21-1,TRBJ2-5,.,.,17,CASSKLNRHNDLETQYF,TGTGCCAGCAGCAAGCTGAACAGACACAACGACCTTGAGACCCAGTACTTC
TRBV5-1,TRBJ2-5,.,.,15,CASSLAQTYQETQYF,TGCGCCAGCAGCTTAGCACAGACGTACCAAGAGACCCAGTACTTC
TRBV7-8,TRBJ1-5,.,.,15,CASSLNRVGHQPQHF,TGTGCCAGCAGCTTAAACAGGGTAGGTCATCAGCCCCAGCATTTT
TRBV5-1,TRBJ1-4,.,TRBD1,16,CASSFKGGTTNEKLFF,TGCGCCAGCAGCTTTAAAGGGGGCACAACTAATGAAAAACTGTTTTTT
TRBV19,TRBJ2-4,few,TRBD1,14,CASRLRTGGNIQYF,TGTGCCAGTAGGCTTAGGACAGGGGGAAACATTCAGTACTTC
TRBV7-2,TRBJ2-3,.,.,14,CASSLAGARDTQYF,TGTGCCAGCAGCTTAGCGGGAGCACGGGATACGCAGTATTTT
TRBV18,TRBJ1-3,.,.,14,CASSELYSGNTIYF,TGTGCCAGCTCAGAACTGTACTCTGGAAACACCATATATTTT
TRBV13,TRBJ1-2,.,.,12,CASSSTGFGYTF,TGTGCCAGCAGCTCTACAGGTTTTGGCTACACCTTC
TRBV3-1/TRBV3-2,TRBJ2-3,.,TRBD2,13,CATGTSGTDTQYF,TGTGCCACAGGGACTAGCGGTACAGATACGCAGTATTTT
TRBV5-8,TRBJ2-2,.,.,16,CASSLRKGWGTGELFF,TGTGCCAGCAGCTTGCGAAAGGGGTGGGGCACCGGGGAGCTGTTTTTT
TRBV11-2,TRBJ2-3,.,TRBD2,15,CASSSGLALTDTQYF,TGTGCCAGCAGCTCGGGACTAGCGCTGACAGATACGCAGTATTTT
TRBV23-1,TRBJ1-6,.,TRBD1,16,CASSQPPGQGHSPLHF,TGCGCCAGCAGTCAGCCGCCGGGACAGGGTCATTCACCCCTCCACTTT
TRBV5-1,TRBJ1-5,.,TRBD1,15,CASSLGAGGDQPQHF,TGCGCCAGCAGCCTGGGGGCAGGGGGCGATCAGCCCCAGCATTTT
TRBV9,TRBJ2-1,.,.,14,CASSSSGTFYEQFF,TGTGCCAGCAGCTCTTCCGGGACATTCTATGAGCAGTTCTTC
TRBV4-1,TRBJ1-6,.,TRBD1,15,CASSRSGQPNSPLHF,TGCGCCAGCAGCCGCTCGGGACAGCCTAATTCACCCCTCCACTTT
TRBV3-1/TRBV3-2,TRBJ2-6,once,.,15,CASSQRRAGANVLTF,TGTGCCAGCAGCCAACGGAGGGCTGGGGCCAACGTCCTGACTTTC
TRBV18,TRBJ2-5,.,.,13,CASSPGLKETQYF,TGTGCCAGCTCACCCGGACTGAAAGAGACCCAGTACTTC
TRBV5-1,TRBJ2-3,.,.,16,CASSLVAGAGTDTQYF,TGCGCCAGCAGCTTGGTCGCGGGGGCAGGCACAGATACGCAGTATTTT
TRBV10-2,TRBJ2-5,once,TRBD2,17,CASRPWTSGSGQETQYF,TGCGCCAGCAGACCCTGGACTAGCGGGAGTGGGCAAGAGACCCAGTACTTC
TRBV21-1,TRBJ2-7,.,.,19,CASSKEGRASGPSSYEQYF,TGTGCCAGCAGCAAAGAAGGAAGGGCTAGCGGGCCGAGCTCCTACGAGCAGTACTTC